A selection of T cell receptor beta chains follows, all from one sample in a study of CD8 T cells in ankylosing spondylitis. MiXCR was run by TCRdb on the 5' RACE reads, yielding one entry per CDR3 protein. The table records 200,000 to 250,000 distinct CDR3 sequences, roughly 10% of them present only once. Sequenced: blood, either unsorted or a sorted T cell fraction (not recorded which). These receptors were taken from a male donor with ankylosing spondylitis or in good health (not recorded which). Each CDR3 is given with its conserved first and last residue. D genes are given only for firm matches. A clone size is listed for some rows: how often the clone was seen (once, few, many), or a class if it is expanded.

J gene,V gene,clone size,D gene,CDR3 DNA,CDR3 protein
TRBJ2-1,TRBV28,NA,NA,TGTGCCAGCAGCAAGGGGAGCTACAATGAGCAGTTCTTC,CASSKGSYNEQFF
TRBJ1-2,TRBV10-3,many,NA,TGTGCCATCAGCAGTACAGGAGGCGATGGCTACACCTTC,CAISSTGGDGYTF
TRBJ2-3,TRBV6-1,NA,NA,TGTGCCAGCAGTGGATGGGCGGGGTTATACACAGATACGCAGTATTTT,CASSGWAGLYTDTQYF
TRBJ2-3,TRBV4-2,few,NA,TGTGCCAGCAGCCAAGAAGGATCAGTCACTAGGCGCACAGATACGCAGTATTTT,CASSQEGSVTRRTDTQYF
TRBJ2-7,TRBV4-2,many,TRBD2,TGTGCCAGCAGCCAAGACGGTAGCGGGAGAGTATCCTACGAGCAGTACTTC,CASSQDGSGRVSYEQYF
TRBJ2-3,TRBV4-1,few,NA,TGCGCCAGCAGCCAAGGGGATAGTGGCATCGTCACAGATACGCAGTATTTT,CASSQGDSGIVTDTQYF
TRBJ2-5,TRBV7-2,many,NA,TGTGCCAGCAGCTCCAGACTCATACGGGCCGAGACCCAGTACTTC,CASSSRLIRAETQYF
TRBJ2-2,TRBV6-5,many,NA,TGTGCCAGCAGTTACTTGGGCGACGGGGAGCTGTTTTTT,CASSYLGDGELFF
TRBJ2-3,TRBV7-2,many,NA,TGTGCCAGCAGCCCCCGGGGCCGACCACTCACAGATACGCAGTATTTT,CASSPRGRPLTDTQYF
TRBJ2-1,TRBV15,NA,TRBD2,TGTGCCACCAGCTCTTCCCAGTGGGCTAGCGGGTTGGCTGAGCAGTTCTTC,CATSSSQWASGLAEQFF
TRBJ1-2,TRBV4-1,many,NA,TGCGCCAGCAGTTACGCAACCGCGGACTATGGCTACACCTTC,CASSYATADYGYTF
TRBJ2-3,TRBV4-1,many,TRBD2,TGCGCCAGTCAGAGGAGCGGGGGGCCCCAGGGGACAGATACGCAGTATTTT,CASQRSGGPQGTDTQYF
TRBJ2-7,TRBV30,NA,NA,TGTGCCTGGAGTGTACTCTACGAGCAGTACTTC,CAWSVLYEQYF
TRBJ1-1,TRBV10-3,NA,NA,TGTGCCATCAGTGACTTGAAGAACACTGAAGCTTTCTTT,CAISDLKNTEAFF
TRBJ2-4,TRBV30,few,NA,TGTGCCTGGAGTGTCAAGGGCGGGGCAAACAAAAACATTCAGTACTTC,CAWSVKGGANKNIQYF
TRBJ2-1,TRBV6-5,few,NA,TGTGCCAGCAGTTACTCGGCAGGGGGGTCCTACAATGAGCAGTTCTTC,CASSYSAGGSYNEQFF
TRBJ2-3,TRBV11-2,NA,NA,TGTGCCAGCAGCTTAGAAGGGGGGTCCGCCACAGGTACGCAGTATTTT,CASSLEGGSATGTQYF
TRBJ1-5,TRBV12-3/TRBV12-4,many,TRBD1,TGTGCCAGCAGAGAGGGACAGGGAGCCAATCAGCCCCAGCATTTT,CASREGQGANQPQHF
TRBJ2-7,TRBV7-2,few,NA,TGTGCCAGCAGCTTATCGGCAGGGTCCTACGAGCAGTACTTC,CASSLSAGSYEQYF